This T cell receptor beta chain was documented in a study of T cell repertoires in cytomegalovirus infection (dated by TCRdb to 2018 to 2020). Background for the entire study: Peptide stimulations targeted recently identified HLA-C-restricted CMV epitopes, whose presentation resists viral immunomodulation, together with well-studied HLA-B-restricted epitopes. Because public TCR beta signatures pointed to carriage of CMV infection together with the matching HLA type, the HLA type of each donor mattered for the analysis.

The CDR3 has 14 amino acids, counting the end cysteine and phenylalanine. Only the CDR3 part of the read is kept: 42 bases, read in frame from the first base. V is reduced by 0 bases and J by 8 bases, leaving a spacing of 13 bases between them. This specimen's treatment or condition label, per the study, means: in vitro stimulation with specific CMV peptide epitopes to enrich CMV-specific T cells. This clonotype was picked up a small number of times. No cognate antigen has been identified for it. The sample holds no much larger clone one base away, and base qualities are not on file. The sample was run on an Illumina HiSeq 1500. TCRdb reworked the public reads: Q25 trimming with fastp, MiXCR clone assembly, productive beta chains retained. Entries are consolidated by CDR3 protein sequence, retaining the most common genes and DNA. Within this sample are a few hundred thousand distinct CDR3 sequences, with approximately 35% of them counted one time only. Roughly 13% of the sample lies in the top ten.

Results and caveats for the whole study, not just this receptor: The ex vivo response was dominated by HLA-C-restricted CMV-specific TCR beta clonotypes, and the single most frequent clonotype in two of eight donors was supplied by these HLA-C-restricted clonotypes. In both this cohort and an independent cohort of some 350 donors, the cumulative frequency of public TCR beta family members distinguished carriers of CMV infection plus the relevant HLA type.

The rearranged chain carries TRBV12-3 or TRBV12-4 and TRBJ1-2; D gene: possibly TRBD1, on 5 matching bases. The receptor comes from a human donor in good health (CMV status not recorded). Some clones in this sample may be carry-over from other donors' samples. Specimen: cultured PBMCs, collected from culture after CMV antigen stimulation. The bases are TGTGCCAGCAGTTTAGCCGGGGCTCTGGCCGGCTACACCTTC. It specifies CASSLAGALAGYTF.